The 20 T cell receptor beta chains reported below all come from one sample, sequenced in a study of cytomegalovirus exposure and HLA in healthy donors (dated by TCRdb to 2017 to 2019). Library preparation used the immunoSEQ multiplex PCR assay. For the multiplex PCR, a mixture combining 60 forward primers for TCR Vbeta segments and 13 reverse primers for TCR Jbeta segments was used. This immuneACCESS table, as held by TCRdb, lists in-frame sequences with V and J called but not all clones. Of the missing ones, under half trace to an unresolved V gene in checked studies; the others have no known cause. This sample's table lists 100,000 to 150,000 clones. The ten largest clones represent roughly 1.5% of the sample. Sequenced sample: PBMCs. The receptors shown here come from a woman aged 40-49 years in good health and CMV-seronegative.

The chain has TRBV9 and TRBJ2-5; D remains ambiguous. Germline CDR1 reads SGDLS; CDR2 reads YYNGEE. V shed 0 bases and J shed 5 bases, with 11 bases lying between them. This CDR3 is built from 14 residues. In DNA, the CDR3 is TGTGCCAGCAGCGTAGCTAGTCCTACCGAGACCCAGTACTTC. This encodes CASSVASPTETQYF.

Comments on this clone: Other DNA sequences of this sample code for an identical CDR3. The genes are TRBV19 and TRBJ1-5; D gene ambiguous. The CDR3 totals 14 residues. The ends were cut back, 0 bases at V and 4 bases at J, with 7 bases in the middle. Per the germline V gene, CDR1 is LNHDA and CDR2 is SQIVND (reference sequence). The CDR3 region is CASSIDRGNQPQHF. The CDR3 bases are TGTGCCAGTAGTATAGATCGGGGAAATCAGCCCCAGCATTTT.

The rearrangement links TRBV9 to TRBJ2-1, with D possibly TRBD1 on 5 matching bases. V was clipped by 1 base and J by 6 bases, with 20 bases between them. This CDR3 has 17 amino acids. Germline-derived CDR1 and CDR2 are SGDLS and YYNGEE. The CDR3 here is CASSVTPGARQLNEQFF. The CDR3, as DNA: TGTGCCAGCAGCGTAACACCGGGCGCTAGACAGCTCAATGAGCAGTTCTTC.

V and J are TRBV13 and TRBJ2-5; tentatively, D is TRBD1 (5 bases). There are 13 residues in the CDR3. V was pared by 5 bases and J by 2 bases, with 9 bases between. The germline gives CDR1 PRHDT, CDR2 FYEKMQ (reference sequence). The CDR3 is CASSTRVQETQYF. CDR3 DNA sequence: TGTGCCAGCAGCACCAGGGTTCAAGAGACCCAGTACTTC.

The chain links TRBV11-2 to TRBJ1-1; no clear D. CDR3 size: 15 residues. Trimming shortened V by 2 bases and J by 6 bases, and 16 bases separated the two germline ends. Germline values: CDR1 SGHAT, CDR2 FQNNGV. CDR3 DNA sequence: TGTGCCAGCAGCTTAAAGCGCGGAAATCCCGCTGAAGCTTTCTTT. Translating it yields CASSLKRGNPAEAFF.

The chain combines TRBV7-9 with TRBJ1-2; tentatively, D is TRBD1 (5 bases). V dropped 2 bases and J dropped 7 bases, with 11 bases sitting between them. The CDR3 has 13 residues. Germline lookup yields CDR1 SEHNR and CDR2 FQNEAQ (reference sequence). In DNA form, the CDR3 reads TGTGCCAGCAGCTTAACACAGGCCGTTGGCTACACCTTC. Amino acids: CASSLTQAVGYTF.

The chain carries TRBV5-6 and TRBJ2-7, with D perhaps matching TRBD2 (6 bases). Germline V gene sequence: CDR1 SGHDT, CDR2 YYEEEE. The CDR3 consists of 13 residues. The V gene lost 4 bases and the J gene lost 5 bases, with 13 bases spanning the gap. The CDR3, as DNA: TGTGCCAGCAGCCCCGGGAGATCAAACGAGCAGTACTTC. Protein product: CASSPGRSNEQYF.

The rearrangement uses TRBV5-1 and TRBJ1-3, with D unresolved. CDR3 length: 13 residues. V lost 0 bases, J lost 4 bases, and 5 bases lay in between. CDR1 is SGHRS, CDR2 YFSETQ, per germline. The CDR3 spells CASSLGRGNTIYF. Here the CDR3 DNA reads TGCGCCAGCAGCTTGGGCCGGGGAAACACCATATATTTT.

The chain links TRBV5-1 to TRBJ2-3; possible D gene TRBD2, 6 bases. The CDR3 contains 16 residues. Germline CDR1 reads SGHRS; CDR2 reads YFSETQ. Trimming cost V 0 bases and J 4 bases, with 15 bases left between them. Written as DNA, the CDR3 is TGCGCCAGCAGCTTGGAGGGCGGGGATGGGGCAGATACGCAGTATTTT. It yields the protein CASSLEGGDGADTQYF. The entire variable domain, with the rest obtained from reference TRBV5-1 and TRBJ2-3, is as follows: KAGVTQTPRYLIKTRGQQVTLSCSPISGHRSVSWYQQTPGQGLQFLFEYFSETQRNKGNFPGRFSGRQFSNSRSEMNVSTLELGDSALYLCASSLEGGDGADTQYFGPGTRLTVL.

The chain links TRBV28 to TRBJ2-3; no firm D call. The CDR3 is 14 residues long. V was trimmed by 1 base and J by 6 bases, leaving 11 bases between them. Germline loops: CDR1 MDHEN, CDR2 SYDVKM. CDR3 loop: CASSLLLGRDTQYF. CDR3 nucleotides: TGTGCCAGCAGTTTATTGCTAGGTAGGGATACGCAGTATTTT.

This rearrangement joins TRBV14 to TRBJ1-6, with unresolved D. Looked up from germline, CDR1 is SGHDN and CDR2 is FVKESK. There are 15 residues in the CDR3. V lost 3 bases to trimming and J lost 6 bases, with 12 bases between them. The CDR3: CASSQTGDTNSPLHF. For the CDR3, the DNA is TGTGCCAGCAGCCAGACGGGAGACACTAATTCACCCCTCCACTTT.

This chain joins TRBV23-1 and TRBJ1-5; 10 bases match TRBD1. TRBV23-1 carries the ORF label, with uncertain function. V dropped 6 bases and J dropped 3; count of bases not matched to a gene: 8. This CDR3 region has 16 residues. CDR3: CASSLRDRGFNQPQHF. CDR3 DNA sequence: TGCGCCAGCAGCCTACGGGACAGGGGATTCAATCAGCCCCAGCATTTT.

The chain recombines TRBV6-4 with TRBJ2-1, with TRBD2 matching 10 bases. Trimming removed 4 bases from V and 0 bases from J; junction bases left unmatched: 0. The germline V gene encodes CDR1 MRHNA and CDR2 SNTAGT. The CDR3 extends over 15 amino acids. In DNA, the CDR3 is TGTGCCAGCAGTGGGACTAGCGGCTCCTACAATGAGCAGTTCTTC. Amino acids: CASSGTSGSYNEQFF.

The CDR3: CASSRYEQGILGEQYF. The CDR3 nucleotides read TGCGCCAGCAGCAGATACGAACAGGGCATCTTGGGCGAGCAGTACTTC. The chain is built from TRBV5-1 and TRBJ2-7; tentative D call: TRBD1 (6 bases). This CDR3 comprises 16 residues. V was cut by 4 bases and J by 6 bases, with 23 bases left in between. In germline, CDR1 is SGHRS, CDR2 YFSETQ.

This chain links TRBV10-3 with TRBJ1-2; no clear D. The CDR3 runs to 12 residues. Trimming stripped 5 bases from V and 8 bases from J, with 12 bases between. Germline CDR1 and CDR2: ENHRY and SYGVKD. The CDR3 nucleotides read TGTGCCATCAGTCCGACGGCGAGGGGCTACACCTTC. Translated: CAISPTARGYTF.

The chain is built from TRBV27 and TRBJ2-5; D possibly corresponds to TRBD2 (5 bases). The V end lost 3 bases, the J end lost 0 bases, and 8 bases lay between the germline ends. The CDR3 covers 14 residues. Germline V CDR1 and CDR2: MNHEY, SMNVEV (reference sequence). The CDR3 DNA sequence: TGTGCCAGCAGTTTGAGGCGGGACCAAGAGACCCAGTACTTC. As protein: CASSLRRDQETQYF.

J is TRBJ1-1 and V is TRBV18, with D possibly TRBD1 on 6 matching bases. Trimming removed 3 bases from V and 0 bases from J, with 17 bases in between. The CDR3 covers 17 residues. Germline V gene sequence: CDR1 KGHSH, CDR2 LQKENI. In nucleotides, the CDR3 is TGTGCCAGCTCACCTCTCCCCGCGGACAGCTTGAACACTGAAGCTTTCTTT. Translating gives CASSPLPADSLNTEAFF.

The V and J genes are TRBV19 and TRBJ1-2; D unresolved. The CDR3 runs to 14 residues. Deletions cut 0 bases from V and 8 bases from J, with 13 bases between. Per the germline V gene, CDR1 is LNHDA and CDR2 is SQIVND (reference sequence). The CDR3 nucleotides read TGTGCCAGTAGTATAGAGAGGCACCCTCGAGGCTACACCTTC. Protein: CASSIERHPRGYTF.

Here the CDR3 reads CASSRPGQGPNYGYTF. The CDR3 DNA sequence: TGCGCCAGCAGCCGTCCGGGACAGGGACCAAACTATGGCTACACCTTC. The J gene is TRBJ1-2, the V gene TRBV4-1; 9 bases fit TRBD1. CDR3 length equals 16 residues. V shed 4 bases, J shed 2 bases, and the junction held 8 bases outside the gene matches. Germline V gene lookup returns CDR1 MGHRA and CDR2 YSYEKL.

V and J are TRBV29-1 and TRBJ1-1, with 9 bases identical to TRBD1. Germline V CDR1 and CDR2: SQVTM, ANQGSEA. Trimming removed 6 bases from V and 1 base from J; junction bases left unmatched: 9. This CDR3 comprises 15 residues. The CDR3, as DNA: TGCAGCGTCCCCGGTGGGACAGGGACGAACACTGAAGCTTTCTTT. It yields the protein CSVPGGTGTNTEAFF. The full variable domain, rest sourced from reference TRBV29-1 and TRBJ1-1, is SAVISQKPSRDICQRGTSLTIQCQVDSQVTMMFWYRQQPGQSLTLIATANQGSEATYESGFVIDKFPISRPNLTFSTLTVSNMSPEDSSIYLCSVPGGTGTNTEAFFGQGTRLTVV.